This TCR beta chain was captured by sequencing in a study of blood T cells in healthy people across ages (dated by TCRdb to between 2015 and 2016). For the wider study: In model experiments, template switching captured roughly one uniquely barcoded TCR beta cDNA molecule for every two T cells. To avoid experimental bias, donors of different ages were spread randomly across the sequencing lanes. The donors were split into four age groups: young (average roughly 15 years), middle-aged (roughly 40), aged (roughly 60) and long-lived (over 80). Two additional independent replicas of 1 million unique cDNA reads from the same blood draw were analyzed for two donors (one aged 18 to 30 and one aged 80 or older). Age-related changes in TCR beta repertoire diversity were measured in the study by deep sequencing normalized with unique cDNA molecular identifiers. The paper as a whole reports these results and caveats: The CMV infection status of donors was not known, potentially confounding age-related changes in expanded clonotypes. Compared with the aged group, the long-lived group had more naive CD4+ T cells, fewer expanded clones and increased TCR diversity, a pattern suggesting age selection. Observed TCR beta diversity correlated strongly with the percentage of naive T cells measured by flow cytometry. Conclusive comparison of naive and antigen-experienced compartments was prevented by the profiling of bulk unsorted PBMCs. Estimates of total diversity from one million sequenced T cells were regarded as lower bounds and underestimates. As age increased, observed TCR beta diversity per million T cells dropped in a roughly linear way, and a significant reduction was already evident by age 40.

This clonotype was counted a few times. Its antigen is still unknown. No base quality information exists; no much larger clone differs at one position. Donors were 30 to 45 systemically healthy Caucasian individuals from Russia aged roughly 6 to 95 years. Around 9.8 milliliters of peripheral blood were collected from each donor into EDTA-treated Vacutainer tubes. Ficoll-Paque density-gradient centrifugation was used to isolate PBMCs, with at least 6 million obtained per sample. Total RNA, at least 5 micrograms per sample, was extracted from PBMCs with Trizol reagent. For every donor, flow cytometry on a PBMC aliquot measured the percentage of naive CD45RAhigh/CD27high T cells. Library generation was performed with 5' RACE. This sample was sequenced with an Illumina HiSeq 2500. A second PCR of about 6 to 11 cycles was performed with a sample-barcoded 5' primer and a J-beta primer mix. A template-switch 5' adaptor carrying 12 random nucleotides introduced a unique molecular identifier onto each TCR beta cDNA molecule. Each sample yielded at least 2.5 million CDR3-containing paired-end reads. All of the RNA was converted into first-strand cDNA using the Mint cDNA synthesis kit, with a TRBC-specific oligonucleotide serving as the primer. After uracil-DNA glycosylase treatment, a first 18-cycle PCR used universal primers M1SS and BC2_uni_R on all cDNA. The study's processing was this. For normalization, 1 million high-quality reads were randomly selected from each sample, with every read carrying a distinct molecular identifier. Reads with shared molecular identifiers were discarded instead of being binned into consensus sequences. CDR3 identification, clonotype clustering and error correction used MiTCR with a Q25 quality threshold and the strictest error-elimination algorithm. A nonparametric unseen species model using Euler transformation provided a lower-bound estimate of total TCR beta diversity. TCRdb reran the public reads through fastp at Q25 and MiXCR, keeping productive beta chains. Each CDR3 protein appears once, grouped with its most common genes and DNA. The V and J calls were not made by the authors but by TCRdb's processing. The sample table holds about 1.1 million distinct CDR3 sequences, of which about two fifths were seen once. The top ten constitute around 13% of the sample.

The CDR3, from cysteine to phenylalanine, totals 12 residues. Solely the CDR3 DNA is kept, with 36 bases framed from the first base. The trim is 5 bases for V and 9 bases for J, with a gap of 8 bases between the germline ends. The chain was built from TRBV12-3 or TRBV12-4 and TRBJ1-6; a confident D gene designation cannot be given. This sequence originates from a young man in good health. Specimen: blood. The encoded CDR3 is CASSPAGSPLHF. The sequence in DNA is TGTGCCAGCAGTCCCGCCGGTTCACCCCTCCACTTT.